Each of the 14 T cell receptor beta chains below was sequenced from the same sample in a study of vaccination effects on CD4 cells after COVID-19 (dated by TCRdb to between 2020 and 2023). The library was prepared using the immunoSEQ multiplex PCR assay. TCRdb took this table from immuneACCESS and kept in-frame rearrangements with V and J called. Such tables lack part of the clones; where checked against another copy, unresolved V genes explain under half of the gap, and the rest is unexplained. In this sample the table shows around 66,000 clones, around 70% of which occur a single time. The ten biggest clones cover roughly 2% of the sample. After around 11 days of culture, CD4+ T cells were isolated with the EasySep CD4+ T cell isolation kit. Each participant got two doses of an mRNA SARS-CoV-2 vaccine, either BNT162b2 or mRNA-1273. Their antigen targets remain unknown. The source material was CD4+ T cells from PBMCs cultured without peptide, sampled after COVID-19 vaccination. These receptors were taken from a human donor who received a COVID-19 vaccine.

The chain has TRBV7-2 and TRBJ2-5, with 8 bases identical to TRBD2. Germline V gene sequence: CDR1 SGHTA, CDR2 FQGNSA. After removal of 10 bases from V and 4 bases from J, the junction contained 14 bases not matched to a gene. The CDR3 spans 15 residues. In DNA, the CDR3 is TGTGCCACCACAGGAGCGGGGGTTCCCATAGAGACCCAGTACTTC. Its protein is CATTGAGVPIETQYF.

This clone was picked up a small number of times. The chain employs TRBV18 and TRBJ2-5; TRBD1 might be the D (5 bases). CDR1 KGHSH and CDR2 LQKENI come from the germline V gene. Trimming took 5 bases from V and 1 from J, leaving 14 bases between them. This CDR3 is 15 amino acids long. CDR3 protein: CASSIRIGAQETQYF. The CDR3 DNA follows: TGTGCCAGCTCAATCCGGATAGGGGCCCAAGAGACCCAGTACTTC.

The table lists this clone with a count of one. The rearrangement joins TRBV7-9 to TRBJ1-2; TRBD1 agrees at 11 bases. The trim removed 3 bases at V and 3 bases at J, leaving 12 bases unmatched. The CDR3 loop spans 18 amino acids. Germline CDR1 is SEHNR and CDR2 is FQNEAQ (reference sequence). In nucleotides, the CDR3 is TGTGCCAGCAGCTTGAAACCGGGACAGGGGGGAGGGTACTATGGCTACACCTTC. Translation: CASSLKPGQGGGYYGYTF. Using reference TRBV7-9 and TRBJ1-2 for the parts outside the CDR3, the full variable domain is DTGVSQNPRHKITKRGQNVTFRCDPISEHNRLYWYRQTLGQGPEFLTYFQNEAQLEKSRLLSDRFSAERPKGSFSTLEIQRTEQGDSAMYLCASSLKPGQGGGYYGYTFGSGTRLTVV.

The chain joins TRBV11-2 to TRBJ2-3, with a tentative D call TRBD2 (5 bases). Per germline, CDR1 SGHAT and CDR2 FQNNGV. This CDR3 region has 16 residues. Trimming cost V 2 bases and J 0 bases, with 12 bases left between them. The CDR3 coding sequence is TGTGCCAGCAGCTTAACGGTAGCGCTGAGCACAGATACGCAGTATTTT. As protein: CASSLTVALSTDTQYF.

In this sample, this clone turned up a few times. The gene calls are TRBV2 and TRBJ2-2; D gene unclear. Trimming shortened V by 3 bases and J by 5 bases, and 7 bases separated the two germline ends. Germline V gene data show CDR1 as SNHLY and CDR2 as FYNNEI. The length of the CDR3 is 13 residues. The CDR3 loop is CASSDRRTGELFF. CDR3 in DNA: TGTGCCAGCAGTGACCGAAGGACCGGGGAGCTGTTTTTT. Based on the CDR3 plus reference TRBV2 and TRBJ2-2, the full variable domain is EPEVTQTPSHQVTQMGQEVILRCVPISNHLYFYWYRQILGQKVEFLVSFYNNEISEKSEIFDDQFSVERPDGSNFTLKIRSTKLEDSAMYFCASSDRRTGELFFGEGSRLTVL.

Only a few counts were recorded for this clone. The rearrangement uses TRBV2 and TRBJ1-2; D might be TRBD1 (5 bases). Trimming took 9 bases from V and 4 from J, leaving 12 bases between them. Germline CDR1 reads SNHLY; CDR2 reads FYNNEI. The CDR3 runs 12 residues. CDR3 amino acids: CASAGRAYGYTF. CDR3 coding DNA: TGTGCCAGTGCTGGCAGGGCCTATGGCTACACCTTC.

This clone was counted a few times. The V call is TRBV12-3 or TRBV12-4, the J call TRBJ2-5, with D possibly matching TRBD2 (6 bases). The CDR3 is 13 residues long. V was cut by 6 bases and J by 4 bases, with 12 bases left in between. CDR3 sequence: CASRLWGGETQYF. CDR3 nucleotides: TGTGCCAGCAGACTCTGGGGAGGAGAGACCCAGTACTTC.

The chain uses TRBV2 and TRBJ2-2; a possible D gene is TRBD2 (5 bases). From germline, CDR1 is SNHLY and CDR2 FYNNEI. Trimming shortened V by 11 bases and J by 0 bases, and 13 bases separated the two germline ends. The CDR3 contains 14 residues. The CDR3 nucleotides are TGTGCCGGAGGACTCCTTTCGAACACCGGGGAGCTGTTTTTT. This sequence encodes CAGGLLSNTGELFF.

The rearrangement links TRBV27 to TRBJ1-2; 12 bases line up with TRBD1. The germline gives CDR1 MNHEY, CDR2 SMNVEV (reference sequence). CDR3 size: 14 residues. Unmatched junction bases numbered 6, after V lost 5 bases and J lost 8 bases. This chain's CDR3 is CASSPGQGARGYTF. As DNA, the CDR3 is TGTGCCAGCAGTCCGGGACAGGGGGCGAGGGGCTACACCTTC.

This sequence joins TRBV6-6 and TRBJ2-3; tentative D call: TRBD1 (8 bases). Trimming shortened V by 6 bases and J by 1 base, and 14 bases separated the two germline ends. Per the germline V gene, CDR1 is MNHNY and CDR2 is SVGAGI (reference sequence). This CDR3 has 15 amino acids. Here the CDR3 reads CASRPTGGGTDTQYF. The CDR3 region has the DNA TGTGCCAGCAGACCAACAGGGGGGGGCACAGATACGCAGTATTTT.

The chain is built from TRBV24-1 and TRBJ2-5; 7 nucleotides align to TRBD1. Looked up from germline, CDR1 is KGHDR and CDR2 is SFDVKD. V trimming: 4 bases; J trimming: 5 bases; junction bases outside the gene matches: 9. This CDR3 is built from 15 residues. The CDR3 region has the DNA TGTGCCACCAGTGAGTCAGGGGGTTTTCCTGAGACCCAGTACTTC. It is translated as CATSESGGFPETQYF.

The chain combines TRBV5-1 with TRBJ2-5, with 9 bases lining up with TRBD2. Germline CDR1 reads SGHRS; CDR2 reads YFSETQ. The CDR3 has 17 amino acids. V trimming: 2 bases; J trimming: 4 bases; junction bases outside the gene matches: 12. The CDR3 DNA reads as TGCGCCAGCAGCTTTTGGTCTCCGGGTAGCGGGGGAGAGACCCAGTACTTC. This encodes CASSFWSPGSGGETQYF.

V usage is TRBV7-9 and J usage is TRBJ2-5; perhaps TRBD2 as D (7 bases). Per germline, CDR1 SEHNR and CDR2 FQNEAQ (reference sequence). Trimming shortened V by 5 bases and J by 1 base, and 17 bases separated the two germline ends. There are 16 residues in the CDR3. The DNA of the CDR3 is TGTGCCAGCAGCCCTTGGGGGCGGGGGACCCAAGAGACCCAGTACTTC. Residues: CASSPWGRGTQETQYF.

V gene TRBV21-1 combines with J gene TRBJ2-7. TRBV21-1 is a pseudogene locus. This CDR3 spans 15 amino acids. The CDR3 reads CASSHLGRVRYEQYV. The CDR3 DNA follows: TGTGCCAGCAGCCACCTAGGAAGGGTTCGGTACGAGCAGTACGTC.